One sample yielded the 23 T cell receptor beta chains listed below, sequenced in a study of a mutant IDH1 vaccine in newly diagnosed glioma. These receptors lack a known antigen. TCRdb's table, derived via immunoSEQ multiplex PCR, lists solely in-frame clones and lacks some. The profile covers under 150,000 clones, with around 77% appearing a single time and 5.5% taken by the ten largest. As for time point: week 11, during vaccination. A 20-mer mutant IDH1 peptide at 300 ug was injected subcutaneously with topical imiquimod. The source material was PBMCs, sampled from a glioma patient whose treatment included an IDH1 peptide vaccine. Receptors were obtained from a middle-aged man with glioma.

This chain joins TRBV5-8 and TRBJ2-1; TRBD2 matches at 10 bases. CDR3 length equals 15 residues. Germline CDR1 and CDR2: SGHTS and YDEGEE. V dropped 0 bases and J dropped 4; count of bases not matched to a gene: 1. CDR3 sequence (DNA): TGTGCCAGCAGCTTGGTTAGCGGGAGGTACAATGAGCAGTTCTTC. It translates to CASSLVSGRYNEQFF.

This clone was detected ten times or more. The V and J genes are TRBV28 and TRBJ1-5, with a possible D match to TRBD1 (5 bases). Per the germline V gene, CDR1 is MDHEN and CDR2 is SYDVKM. V lost 2 bases and J lost 1, with 9 bases in between. The CDR3 is 15 residues long. The CDR3 here is CASSLQPGSNQPQHF. In nucleotides, the CDR3 is TGTGCCAGCAGTTTACAGCCAGGGAGCAATCAGCCCCAGCATTTT.

The rearrangement joins TRBV6-1 to TRBJ1-5; 8 nucleotides line up with TRBD1. Germline values: CDR1 MNHNS, CDR2 SASEGT. J was trimmed by 6 bases and V by 7 bases; bases with no gene match: 8. The length of the CDR3 is 14 residues. CDR3 loop: CASTRTGLGQPQHF. CDR3 nucleotide sequence: TGTGCCAGCACTAGGACAGGGCTTGGTCAGCCCCAGCATTTT.

This sequence joins TRBV13 and TRBJ2-7, with TRBD2 identical over 10 bases. The CDR3 is made up of 16 amino acids. Trimming removed 5 bases from V and 0 bases from J; junction bases left unmatched: 7. Looked up from germline, CDR1 is PRHDT and CDR2 is FYEKMQ (reference sequence). Here the CDR3 reads CASSTTLAGDSYEQYF. CDR3 DNA sequence: TGTGCCAGCAGCACAACTCTAGCGGGAGACTCCTACGAGCAGTACTTC.

As regards this clone: At one boundary the junction diverges from the germline segment, which might be a read error. The V and J genes are TRBV7-7 and TRBJ2-4; 11 bases line up with TRBD2. CDR3 length equals 18 residues. CDR1 and CDR2 from the germline V gene are SSHAT and FNYEAQ (reference sequence). The CDR3 region is CASRSDRETSGRIDIQYF. The CDR3 coding sequence is TGTGCTAGCAGGTCGGACAGGGAAACTAGCGGGAGAATAGACATTCAGTACTTC.

This sequence joins TRBV19 and TRBJ2-6; D call uncertain. The germline V gene encodes CDR1 LNHDA and CDR2 SQIVND (reference sequence). This CDR3 comprises 15 residues. The V and J ends lost 2 bases and 2 bases respectively, with 7 bases between them. CDR3 nucleotide sequence: TGTGCCAGTAGTATAATGGATACTGGGGCCAACGTCCTGACTTTC. Its protein product is CASSIMDTGANVLTF.

The CDR3 DNA follows: TGTGCCAGCAGCTTGGGAACAAGTCGATACAATGAGCAGTTCTTC. It codes for CASSLGTSRYNEQFF. The genes are TRBV5-6 and TRBJ2-1; D remains unclear. The CDR3 has 15 residues. The V and J ends lost 0 bases and 4 bases respectively, with 11 bases between them. CDR1 SGHDT and CDR2 YYEEEE come from the germline V gene.

This clone is a singleton in its sample. The chain links TRBV4-2 to TRBJ1-4; D is possibly TRBD1 (5 bases). Looked up from germline, CDR1 is LGHNA and CDR2 is YNFKEQ. CDR3 length: 15 amino acids. The V end was cut by 0 bases, the J end by 5 bases, with 10 bases between. The CDR3 reads CASSQDRAGNEKLFF. CDR3 in DNA: TGTGCCAGCAGCCAAGATAGGGCAGGGAATGAAAAACTGTTTTTT.

This chain uses TRBV29-1 with TRBJ2-1; TRBD1 aligns across 9 bases. This CDR3 is built from 13 residues. Germline assignment: CDR1 SQVTM and CDR2 ANQGSEA. The ends lost 5 bases at V and 7 bases at J; junction bases unmatched: 6. CDR3 protein: CSVSGTGMNEQFF. The CDR3, as DNA: TGCAGCGTTTCCGGGACAGGGATGAATGAGCAGTTCTTC.

This clone appeared once. The rearrangement links TRBV7-9 to TRBJ2-3; 7 bases are a match to TRBD2. V lost 7 bases, J lost 2 bases, and 6 bases stayed unmatched. Germline V gene data show CDR1 as SEHNR and CDR2 as FQNEAQ (reference sequence). The CDR3 length is 14 residues. CDR3 bases: TGTGCCAGCACTCTAGCGGAGCCCACAGATACGCAGTATTTT. Translated, it gives CASTLAEPTDTQYF.

This clone has only one observation. The chain joins TRBV15 to TRBJ1-3; a weak D match, TRBD1 (6 bases). V was clipped by 5 bases and J by 2 bases, with 13 bases between them. The CDR3 runs 15 residues. CDR1 LNHNV and CDR2 YYDKDF come from the germline V gene (reference sequence). CDR3 sequence reads: CATSGTGRTGNTIYF. The CDR3 bases are TGTGCCACCAGCGGCACAGGGCGGACTGGAAACACCATATATTTT.

The sample holds one count of this clone. The chain joins TRBV25-1 to TRBJ1-2, with 10 positions matching TRBD1. CDR1 and CDR2 from the germline V gene are MGHDK and SYGVNS. CDR3 length equals 15 residues. The V and J ends lost 4 bases and 4 bases, in that order; junction bases with no gene match: 6. In DNA, the CDR3 is TGTGCCAGCAGTGCCCAGGGACAGGGGATCTATGGCTACACCTTC. This sequence encodes CASSAQGQGIYGYTF.

The chain uses TRBV6-1 and TRBJ1-5; weak D call: TRBD1 (6 bases). The CDR3 is made up of 13 amino acids. CDR1 is MNHNS and CDR2 is SASEGT in the germline V gene. The ends were cut back, 6 bases at V and 3 bases at J, with 9 bases in the middle. CDR3 protein: CASRQGPNQPQHF. CDR3 sequence (DNA): TGTGCCAGCAGACAGGGACCCAATCAGCCCCAGCATTTT.

V usage is TRBV14 and J usage is TRBJ2-1; D is ambiguous. The CDR3 covers 15 residues. V lost 0 bases and J 3 bases, leaving 9 bases between the germline ends. Germline V lookup: CDR1 SGHDN, CDR2 FVKESK. CDR3: CASSQDALGYNEQFF. The CDR3 DNA sequence: TGTGCCAGCAGCCAAGACGCTCTCGGCTACAATGAGCAGTTCTTC.

The sample holds a few counts of this clone. The chain employs TRBV7-2 and TRBJ2-3; TRBD2 matches at 8 bases. Trimming removed 1 base from V and 0 bases from J; junction bases left unmatched: 6. The length of the CDR3 is 17 residues. Germline CDR1 reads SGHTA; CDR2 reads FQGNSA. CDR3 in DNA: TGTGCCAGCAGCTTAGGGTCGCGGGGGGCGAGCACAGATACGCAGTATTTT. Amino acid sequence: CASSLGSRGASTDTQYF.

This clone appeared a few times. This sequence joins TRBV7-9 and TRBJ1-5; D remains unclear. Per germline, CDR1 SEHNR and CDR2 FQNEAQ (reference sequence). Trimming removed 0 bases at V and 7 bases at J, with 7 bases between. The CDR3 spans 13 residues. The CDR3 DNA sequence: TGTGCCAGCAGCTTAGCAGGGAGCCAGCCCCAGCATTTT. It encodes CASSLAGSQPQHF.

This clone was found a few times. The V call is TRBV6-5, the J call TRBJ1-6; D not certain. Germline CDR1 reads MNHEY; CDR2 reads SVGAGI. V lost 2 bases and J lost 7, with 12 bases in between. The CDR3 covers 15 residues. The CDR3 coding sequence is TGTGCCAGCAGTTACGGGTGGGTGGGAAATTCACCCCTCCACTTT. Its protein is CASSYGWVGNSPLHF.

The V call is TRBV19, the J call TRBJ2-2, with TRBD2 matching 12 bases. Germline V lookup: CDR1 LNHDA, CDR2 SQIVND (reference sequence). With V trimmed by 3 bases and J by 0 bases, 2 bases remained unmatched. The CDR3 loop spans 17 amino acids. The CDR3 region is CASSILAGGPNTGELFF. CDR3 bases: TGTGCCAGTAGTATTCTAGCGGGAGGGCCGAACACCGGGGAGCTGTTTTTT.

This chain links TRBV11-2 with TRBJ2-2; a possible D gene is TRBD1 (5 bases). CDR1 and CDR2 (germline): SGHAT, FQNNGV. The CDR3 has 14 residues. V shed 5 bases and J shed 7 bases, with 14 bases lying between them. The CDR3 protein is CASSRKGAGGELFF. The DNA for the CDR3 is TGTGCCAGCAGCAGGAAAGGGGCCGGCGGGGAGCTGTTTTTT.

The sample holds one count of this clone. The chain is built from TRBV6-4 and TRBJ2-1; 14 positions match TRBD2. Germline trimming cut 4 bases from V and 6 bases from J; bases unmatched to any gene: 2. The CDR3 covers 15 residues. CDR1 and CDR2 (germline): MRHNA, SNTAGT. CDR3 DNA sequence: TGTGCCAGCAGTGTGACTAGCGGGGGGGCCAATGAGCAGTTCTTC. This sequence encodes CASSVTSGGANEQFF.

The chain uses TRBV6-8 and TRBJ2-5, with unresolved D. Germline V gene data show CDR1 as MNHGY and CDR2 as SAAAGT. CDR3 length: 14 residues. The V gene lost 2 bases and the J gene lost 5 bases, with 12 bases spanning the gap. The CDR3: CASSYRVIMETQYF. Here the CDR3 DNA reads TGTGCCAGCAGTTACAGGGTTATAATGGAGACCCAGTACTTC.

The chain couples TRBV7-2 to TRBJ2-7, with D hard to call. Trimming cost V 2 bases and J 6 bases, with 5 bases left between them. The CDR3 totals 11 residues. Germline CDR1 and CDR2: SGHTA and FQGNSA. CDR3 nucleotide sequence: TGTGCCAGCAGCTTAAGTTTCGAGCAGTACTTC. Translating gives CASSLSFEQYF.

This clone was detected only once. The chain employs TRBV18 and TRBJ2-7; D might be TRBD2 (6 bases). This CDR3 is 14 amino acids long. In germline, CDR1 is KGHSH, CDR2 LQKENI. V shed 8 bases and J shed 0 bases, with 14 bases lying between them. CDR3 sequence: CASRRSGGSYEQYF. Written as DNA, the CDR3 is TGTGCCAGCCGACGGTCCGGGGGCTCCTACGAGCAGTACTTC.